The clone carrying this T cell receptor beta chain has only a few counts. Its antigen is not known. V was shortened by 0 bases and J by 6 bases, with 9 bases between the two germline ends. Germline V gene lookup returns CDR1 SGHRS and CDR2 YFSETQ. The CDR3 totals 13 residues. The entry originates in a study of vaccination effects on CD4 cells after COVID-19. The study, taken as a whole, reports: Late post-vaccination samples showed marked contraction of infection- and vaccine-induced clones.

TCRdb's table, derived via immunoSEQ multiplex PCR, lists solely in-frame clones and lacks some. Of some 40,000 clones listed, about 80% were seen once; the top ten hold around 2%. Antigen-specific CD4+ T cells were first expanded with viral peptide pools by the ViraFEST assay and only then sequenced. Isolation of CD4+ T cells took place after 10 days of culture. Participants completed two doses of the BNT162b2 or mRNA-1273 vaccine. The sample consisted of CD4+ T cells from PBMCs cultured with HCoV-NL63 spike peptides, taken after COVID-19 vaccination. The chain joins TRBV5-1 to TRBJ1-2; the D is unclear. This clonotype was sampled from a human donor who received a COVID-19 vaccine. Some clones in this sample may be carry-over from other donors' samples. The CDR3 reads CASSLEGADGYTF. CDR3 nucleotide sequence: TGCGCCAGCAGCTTGGAGGGCGCGGATGGCTACACCTTC.